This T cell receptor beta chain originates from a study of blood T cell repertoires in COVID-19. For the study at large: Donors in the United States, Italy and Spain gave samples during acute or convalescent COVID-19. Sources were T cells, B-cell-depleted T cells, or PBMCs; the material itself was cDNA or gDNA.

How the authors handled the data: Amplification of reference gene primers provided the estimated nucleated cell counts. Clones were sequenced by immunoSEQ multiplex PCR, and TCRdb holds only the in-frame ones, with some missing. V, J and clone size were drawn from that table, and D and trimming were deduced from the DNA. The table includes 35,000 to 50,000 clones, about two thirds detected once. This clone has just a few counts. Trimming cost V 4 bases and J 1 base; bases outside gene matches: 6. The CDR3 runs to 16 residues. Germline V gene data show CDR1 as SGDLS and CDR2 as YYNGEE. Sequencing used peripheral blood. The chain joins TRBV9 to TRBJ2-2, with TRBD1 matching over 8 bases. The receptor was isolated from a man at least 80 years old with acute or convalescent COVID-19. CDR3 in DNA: TGTGCCAGCAGCTACTCCAGGGGGCGGAACACCGGGGAGCTGTTTTTT. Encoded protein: CASSYSRGRNTGELFF. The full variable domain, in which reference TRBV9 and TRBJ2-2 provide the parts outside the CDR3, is DSGVTQTPKHLITATGQRVTLRCSPRSGDLSVYWYQQSLDQGLQFLIQYYNGEERAKGNILERFSAQQFPDLHSELNLSSLELGDSALYFCASSYSRGRNTGELFFGEGSRLTVL.